This TCR beta chain was captured by sequencing in a study of control samples from healthy donors and cancer patients. Libraries were prepared by immunoSEQ multiplex PCR; TCRdb keeps only in-frame clonotypes and omits some of them. Here the sample spans roughly 94,000 clones, 70% to 85% being singletons. The source is a man between 70 and 80 years old with lung cancer. Material: PBMCs.

CDR3 nucleotide sequence: TGCAGCGTTGAAAGTAACAGGGGAGGCGAGCAGTACTTC. Translating it yields CSVESNRGGEQYF. This chain uses TRBV29-1 with TRBJ2-7; possible D gene TRBD1, 7 bases. V lost 2 bases, J lost 6 bases, and 14 bases lay in between. The CDR3 covers 13 residues. Per germline, CDR1 SQVTM and CDR2 ANQGSEA.